Sequencing of this T cell receptor beta chain was carried out in a study of blood T cell repertoires in COVID-19. For the study at large: Samples taken during acute and convalescent COVID-19 were collected in the United States, Italy and Spain.

Profiled with immunoSEQ multiplex PCR; TCRdb holds only in-frame clones, not every one. The sample has a few hundred thousand clones, roughly 88% seen once. Enrollees, about 18 to 89 years old, lived in 24 US areas. Clinical history reported by participants formed the basis on which cohorts were assigned. This receptor was obtained from a man aged 30 to 45 who had recovered from COVID-19. What was sequenced was PBMCs or T cells enriched from blood (not recorded which).

The CDR3 spells CASSPVGTPNYGYTF. CDR3 sequence (DNA): TGTGCCAGCAGCCCAGTGGGGACACCCAACTATGGCTACACCTTC. The chain couples TRBV7-2 to TRBJ1-2; possibly TRBD1 for D (6 bases). The CDR3 is made up of 15 amino acids. Germline V CDR1 and CDR2: SGHTA, FQGNSA. V lost 5 bases and J lost 2, with 15 bases in between.